This TCR beta chain came from a study of regulatory T cells in long-lasting Graves disease. Broader study findings: Persistent cases favored TRBV28, TRBJ1-2 and TRBJ2-5. Persistent Graves' patients showed a TCR diversity that was lower than that of newly diagnosed ones.

Germline V gene data show CDR1 as DFQATT and CDR2 as SNEGSKA (reference sequence). CDR3 length: 13 residues. Between the trimmed V and J ends, which lost 1 base and 8 bases, there was a span of 14 bases. Library construction for TCR beta used iRepertoire HTBI primers and Arm-PCR of CDR3 regions. Original analysis: Samples collectively showed more than 55 TRBV and about 15 TRBJ segments. One entry per CDR3 protein, called by TCRdb with MiXCR from the multiplex PCR reads. In this record, the V and J calls reflect TCRdb's handling and not the investigators' own analysis. The data contain fewer than 350,000 distinct CDR3 sequences, about a sixth of them seen just once; the ten biggest clones take up less than 40%. In this sample, this clonotype turned up many times. Its target is unknown. Time point in this sample: newly diagnosed GD, antithyroid drugs for less than 3 months. PBMC RNA was the source of the TCR library. Diagnosis followed American Thyroid Association guidelines for Graves' disease.

This chain links TRBV20-1 with TRBJ1-2, with D possibly being TRBD1 (6 bases). Sequenced here: peripheral blood mononuclear cells (PBMCs), sampled at new diagnosis, from a patient treated with antithyroid drugs. The source is a female donor with Graves disease. CDR3 nucleotide sequence: TGCAGTGCTAGAGGGGGACAAGTCGGCGGCTACACCTTC. This translates into CSARGGQVGGYTF.